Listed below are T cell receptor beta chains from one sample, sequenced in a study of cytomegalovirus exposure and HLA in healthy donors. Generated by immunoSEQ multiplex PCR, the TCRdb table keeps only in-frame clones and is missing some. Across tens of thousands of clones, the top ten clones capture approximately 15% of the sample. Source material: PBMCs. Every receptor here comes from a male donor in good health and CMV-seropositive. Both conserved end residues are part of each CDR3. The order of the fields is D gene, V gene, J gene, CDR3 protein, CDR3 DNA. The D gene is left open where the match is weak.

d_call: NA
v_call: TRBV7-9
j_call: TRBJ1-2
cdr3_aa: CASREARGYTF
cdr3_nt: TGTGCCAGCCGCGAAGCTCGGGGCTACACCTTC

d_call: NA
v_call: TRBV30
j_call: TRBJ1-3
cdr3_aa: CAWSSEIRNTIYF
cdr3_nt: TGTGCCTGGAGTTCAGAAATTCGCAACACCATATATTTT

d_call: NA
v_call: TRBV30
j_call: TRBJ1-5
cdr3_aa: CAWSLGGNQPQHF
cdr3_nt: TGTGCCTGGAGCTTGGGGGGGAATCAGCCCCAGCATTTT

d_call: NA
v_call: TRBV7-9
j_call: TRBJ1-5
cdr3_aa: CASSSDSTSSNQPQHF
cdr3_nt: TGTGCCAGCAGCTCTGACAGCACATCTAGCAATCAGCCCCAGCATTTT

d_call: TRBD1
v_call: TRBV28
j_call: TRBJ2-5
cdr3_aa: CASSSPTGSETQYF
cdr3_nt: TGTGCCAGCAGTTCCCCGACAGGGTCAGAGACCCAGTACTTC

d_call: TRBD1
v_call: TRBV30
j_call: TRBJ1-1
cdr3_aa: CAWNTDRGGTEAFF
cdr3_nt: TGTGCCTGGAATACGGACAGGGGGGGCACTGAAGCTTTCTTT

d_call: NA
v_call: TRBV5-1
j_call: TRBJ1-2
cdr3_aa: CASSLEGNYGYTF
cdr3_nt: TGCGCCAGCAGCTTGGAGGGGAACTATGGCTACACCTTC

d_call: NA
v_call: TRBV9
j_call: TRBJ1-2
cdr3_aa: CASTRTGTFNYGYTF
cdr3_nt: TGTGCCAGCACCAGAACAGGGACCTTCAACTATGGCTACACCTTC

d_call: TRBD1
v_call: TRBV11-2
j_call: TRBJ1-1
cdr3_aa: CASSFIGQGASRDTEAFF
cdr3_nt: TGTGCCAGCAGCTTTATCGGACAGGGGGCTTCCCGGGACACTGAAGCTTTCTTT

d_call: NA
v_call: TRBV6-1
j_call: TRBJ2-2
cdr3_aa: CASSDIPGVNTGELFF
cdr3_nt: TGTGCCAGCAGTGATATTCCCGGGGTAAACACCGGGGAGCTGTTTTTT

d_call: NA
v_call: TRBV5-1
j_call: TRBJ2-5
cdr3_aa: CASSAGTVQETQYF
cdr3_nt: TGCGCCAGCAGCGCGGGGACAGTCCAAGAGACCCAGTACTTC

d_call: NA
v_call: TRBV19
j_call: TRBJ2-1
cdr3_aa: CASSGGTSSYNEQFF
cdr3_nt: TGTGCCAGTAGTGGAGGTACTAGCTCCTACAATGAGCAGTTCTTC

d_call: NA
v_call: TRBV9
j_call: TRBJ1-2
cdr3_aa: CASSVRYEDNHDGYTF
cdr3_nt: TGTGCCAGCAGCGTTAGATACGAGGACAACCATGATGGCTACACCTTC

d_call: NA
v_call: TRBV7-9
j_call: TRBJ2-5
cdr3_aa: CASSLGQGETQYF
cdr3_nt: TGTGCCAGCAGCTTGGGTCAGGGAGAGACCCAGTACTTC

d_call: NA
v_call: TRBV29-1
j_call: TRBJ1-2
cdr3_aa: CSVEGPGGGYGYTF
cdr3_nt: TGCAGCGTTGAGGGGCCCGGTGGGGGGTATGGCTACACCTTC

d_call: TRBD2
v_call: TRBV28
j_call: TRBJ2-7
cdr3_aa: CASKRVSGRVTEQYF
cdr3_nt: TGTGCCAGCAAGAGGGTCAGCGGGAGAGTCACCGAGCAGTACTTC

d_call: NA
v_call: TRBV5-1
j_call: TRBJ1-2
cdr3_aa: CASSLGPTRQVKGYTF
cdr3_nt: TGCGCCAGCAGCTTGGGCCCAACACGGCAGGTGAAAGGCTACACCTTC

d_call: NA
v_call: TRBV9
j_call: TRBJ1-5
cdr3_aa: CASSGTVSNQPQHF
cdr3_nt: TGTGCCAGCAGCGGGACAGTTAGCAATCAGCCCCAGCATTTT

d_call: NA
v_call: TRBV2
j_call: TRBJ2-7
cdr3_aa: CASSEGLKVLATEQYF
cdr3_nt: TGTGCCAGCAGTGAAGGCCTAAAAGTCCTAGCGACCGAGCAGTACTTC

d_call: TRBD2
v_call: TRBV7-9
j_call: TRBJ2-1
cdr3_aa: CALLADSYNEQFF
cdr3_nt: TGTGCCTTACTAGCGGACTCCTACAATGAGCAGTTCTTC

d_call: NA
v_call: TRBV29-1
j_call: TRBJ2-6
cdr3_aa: CSVGSSGANVLTF
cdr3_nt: TGCAGCGTTGGTAGCTCTGGGGCCAACGTCCTGACTTTC

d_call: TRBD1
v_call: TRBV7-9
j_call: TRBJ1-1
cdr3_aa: CASSPTGVLTEAFF
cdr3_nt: TGTGCCAGCAGCCCTACAGGGGTCCTGACTGAAGCTTTCTTT

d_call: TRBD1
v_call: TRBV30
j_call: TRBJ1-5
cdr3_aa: CAWSYGTGGNQPQHF
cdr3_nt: TGTGCCTGGAGTTATGGGACAGGGGGCAATCAGCCCCAGCATTTT

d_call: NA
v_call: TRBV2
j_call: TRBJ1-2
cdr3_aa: CASSRQPNYGYTF
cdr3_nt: TGTGCCAGCAGCCGACAGCCCAACTATGGCTACACCTTC

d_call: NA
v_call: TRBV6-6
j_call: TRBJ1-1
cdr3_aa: CASSYSRGRGNTEAFF
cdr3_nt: TGTGCCAGCAGTTACTCGAGAGGCAGGGGCAACACTGAAGCTTTCTTT

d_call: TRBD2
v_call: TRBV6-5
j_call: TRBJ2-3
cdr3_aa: CASSWRFGGRGDTQYF
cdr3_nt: TGTGCCAGCAGTTGGAGGTTTGGGGGGAGGGGAGATACGCAGTATTTT

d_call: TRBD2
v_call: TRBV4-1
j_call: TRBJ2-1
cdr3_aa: CASSQPSRDYRANEQFF
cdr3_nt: TGCGCCAGCAGCCAACCCTCCCGGGACTATCGGGCCAATGAGCAGTTCTTC

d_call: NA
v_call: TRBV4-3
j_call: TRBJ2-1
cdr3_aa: CASSQDPYNEQFF
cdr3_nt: TGCGCCAGCAGCCAAGACCCGTACAATGAGCAGTTCTTC

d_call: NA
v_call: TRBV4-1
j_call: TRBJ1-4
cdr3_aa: CASSQTPGNRATNEKLFF
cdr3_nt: TGCGCCAGCAGCCAGACACCGGGAAATCGTGCAACTAATGAAAAACTGTTTTTT

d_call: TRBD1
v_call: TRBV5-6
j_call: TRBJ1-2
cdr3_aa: CASSNGQALYGYTF
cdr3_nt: TGTGCCAGCAGTAACGGACAGGCGCTCTATGGCTACACCTTC

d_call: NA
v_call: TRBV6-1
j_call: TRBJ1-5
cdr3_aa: CASSEGVYSNQPQHF
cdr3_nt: TGTGCCAGCAGTGAAGGAGTTTATAGCAATCAGCCCCAGCATTTT

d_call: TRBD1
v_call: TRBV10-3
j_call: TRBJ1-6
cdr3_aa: CASSLGQPNSPLHF
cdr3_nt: TGTGCCAGCTCTCTGGGACAGCCTAATTCACCCCTCCACTTT

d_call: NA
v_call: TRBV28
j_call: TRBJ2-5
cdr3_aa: CASSPPPGHKTQYF
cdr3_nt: TGTGCCAGCAGTCCCCCTCCGGGACACAAGACCCAGTACTTC

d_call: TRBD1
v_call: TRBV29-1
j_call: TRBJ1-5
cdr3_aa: CSVLTDRENSPQHF
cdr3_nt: TGCAGCGTCCTTACGGACAGGGAAAATTCGCCCCAGCATTTT

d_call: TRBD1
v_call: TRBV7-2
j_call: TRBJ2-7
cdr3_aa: CASSHRQGYEQYF
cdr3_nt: TGTGCCAGCAGCCACCGACAGGGATACGAGCAGTACTTC

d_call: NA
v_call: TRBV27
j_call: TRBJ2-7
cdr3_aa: CASRPTGAQGYEQYF
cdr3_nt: TGTGCCAGCAGACCCACGGGCGCACAGGGCTACGAGCAGTACTTC

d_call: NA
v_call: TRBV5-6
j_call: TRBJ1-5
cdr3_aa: CASSLSRGNQPQHF
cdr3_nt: TGTGCCAGCAGCTTGAGTCGGGGCAATCAGCCCCAGCATTTT

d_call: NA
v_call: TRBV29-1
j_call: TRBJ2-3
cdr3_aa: CSVRDRSMTDTQYF
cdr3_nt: TGCAGCGTACGAGACAGGTCGATGACAGATACGCAGTATTTT

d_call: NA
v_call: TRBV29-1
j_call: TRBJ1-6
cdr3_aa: CSAGQRDSPLHF
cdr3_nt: TGCAGCGCCGGACAGAGAGATTCACCCCTCCACTTT

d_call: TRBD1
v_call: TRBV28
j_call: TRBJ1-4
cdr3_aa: CASSRDRGEKLFF
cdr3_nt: TGTGCCAGCAGTAGGGACAGAGGGGAAAAACTGTTTTTT

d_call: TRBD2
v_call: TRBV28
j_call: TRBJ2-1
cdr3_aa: CASSGPTSGRRYEQFF
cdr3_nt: TGTGCCAGCAGTGGTCCGACTAGCGGGAGACGGTATGAGCAGTTCTTC

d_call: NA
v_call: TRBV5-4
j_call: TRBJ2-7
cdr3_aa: CASSSSYEQYF
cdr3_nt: TGTGCCAGCAGCTCATCCTACGAGCAGTACTTC

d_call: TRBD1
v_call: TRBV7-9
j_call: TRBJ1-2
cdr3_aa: CASSLRTGVGSNYGYTF
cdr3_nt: TGTGCCAGCAGCCTCCGGACAGGGGTTGGTTCTAACTATGGCTACACCTTC

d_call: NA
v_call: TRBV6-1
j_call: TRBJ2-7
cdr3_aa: CASVVPELYEQYF
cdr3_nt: TGTGCCAGCGTAGTCCCGGAGTTATACGAGCAGTACTTC

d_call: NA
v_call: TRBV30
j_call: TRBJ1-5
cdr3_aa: CAWTSFDSSNQPQHF
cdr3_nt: TGTGCCTGGACATCGTTCGACAGTAGCAATCAGCCCCAGCATTTT

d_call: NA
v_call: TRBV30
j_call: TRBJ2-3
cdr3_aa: CAWSPKMDTQYF
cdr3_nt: TGTGCCTGGAGCCCAAAAATGGATACGCAGTATTTT

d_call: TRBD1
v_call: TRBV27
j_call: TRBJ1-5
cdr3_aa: CASSPGQGEQRPQHF
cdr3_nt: TGTGCCAGCAGTCCGGGACAGGGGGAACAACGGCCCCAGCATTTT

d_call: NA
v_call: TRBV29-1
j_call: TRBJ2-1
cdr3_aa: CSVSGRRTGYNEQFF
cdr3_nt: TGCAGCGTCTCCGGGAGGCGGACAGGGTACAATGAGCAGTTCTTC

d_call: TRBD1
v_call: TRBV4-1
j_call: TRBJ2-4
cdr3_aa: CASSQVVTGGTKNIQYF
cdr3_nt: TGCGCCAGCAGCCAAGTTGTGACAGGGGGGACCAAAAACATTCAGTACTTC

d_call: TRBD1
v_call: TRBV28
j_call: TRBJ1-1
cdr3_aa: CASSFRGQGDWATEAFF
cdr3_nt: TGTGCCAGCAGTTTCCGAGGACAGGGGGATTGGGCGACTGAAGCTTTCTTT

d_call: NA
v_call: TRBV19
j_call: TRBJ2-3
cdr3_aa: CASRPRAYTDTQYF
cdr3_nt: TGTGCCAGTAGGCCGCGGGCCTACACAGATACGCAGTATTTT

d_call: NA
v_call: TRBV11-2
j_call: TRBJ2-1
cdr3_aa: CASSLGQAPDNEQFF
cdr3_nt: TGTGCCAGCAGCTTAGGACAGGCACCCGACAATGAGCAGTTCTTC

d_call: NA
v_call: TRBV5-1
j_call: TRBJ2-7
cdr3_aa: CASSLDNLGVREQYF
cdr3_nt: TGCGCCAGCAGCTTGGATAACCTAGGCGTTCGTGAGCAGTACTTC

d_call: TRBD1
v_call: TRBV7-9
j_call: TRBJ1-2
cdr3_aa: CASSSSGGWYGYTF
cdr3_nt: TGTGCCAGCAGCTCCTCAGGGGGGTGGTATGGCTACACCTTC